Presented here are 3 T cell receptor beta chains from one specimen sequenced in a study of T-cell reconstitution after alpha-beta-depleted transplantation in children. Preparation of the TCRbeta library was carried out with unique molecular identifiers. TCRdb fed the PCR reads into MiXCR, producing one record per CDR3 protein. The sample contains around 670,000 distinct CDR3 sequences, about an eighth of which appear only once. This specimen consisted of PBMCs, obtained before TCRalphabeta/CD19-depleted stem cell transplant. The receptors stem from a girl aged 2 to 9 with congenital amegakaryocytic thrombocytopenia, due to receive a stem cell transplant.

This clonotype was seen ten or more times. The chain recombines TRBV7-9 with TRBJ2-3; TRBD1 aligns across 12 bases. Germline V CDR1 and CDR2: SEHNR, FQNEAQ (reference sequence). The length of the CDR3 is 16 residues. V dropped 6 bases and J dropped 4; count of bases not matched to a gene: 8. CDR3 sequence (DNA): TGTGCCAGCAGATTTCCGGGACAGGGGGCATCAGATACGCAGTATTTT. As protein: CASRFPGQGASDTQYF.

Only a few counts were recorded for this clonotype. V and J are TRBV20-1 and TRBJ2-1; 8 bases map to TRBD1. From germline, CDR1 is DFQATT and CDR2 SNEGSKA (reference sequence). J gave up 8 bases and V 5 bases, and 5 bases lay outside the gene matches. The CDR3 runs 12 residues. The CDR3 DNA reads TGCAGTGCTTACAGGGGGGTTGATGAGCAGTTCTTC. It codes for CSAYRGVDEQFF.

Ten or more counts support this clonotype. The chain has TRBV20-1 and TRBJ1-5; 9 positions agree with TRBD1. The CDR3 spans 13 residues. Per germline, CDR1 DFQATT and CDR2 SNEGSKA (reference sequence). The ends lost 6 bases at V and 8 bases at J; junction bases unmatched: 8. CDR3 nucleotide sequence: TGCAGTGCAGGGACAGGGATATTGGAGCCCCAGCATTTT. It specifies CSAGTGILEPQHF.